This entry is about one T cell receptor (beta chain). Between the trimmed V and J ends, which lost 8 bases and 6 bases, there was a span of 13 bases. In germline, CDR1 is MDHEN, CDR2 SYDVKM. The CDR3 covers 13 residues. Assay used: immunoSEQ multiplex PCR; TCRdb lists only in-frame clones, some missing. The sample has approximately 250,000 clones, more than 75% seen once. Patients at the Seattle site were enrolled during active infection and followed longitudinally. This entry comes from a study of blood T cell repertoires in COVID-19. For the study at large: The analysed material was cDNA or gDNA that came from T cells, B-cell-depleted T cells, or PBMCs.

The chain combines TRBV28 with TRBJ2-2; a weak D match, TRBD2 (7 bases). The TCR was taken from an older woman with COVID-19, enrolled during active disease. Sequencing was carried out using peripheral blood. This CDR3 reads CASGGGFAGELFF. The CDR3 region has the DNA TGTGCCAGCGGCGGGGGCTTCGCCGGGGAGCTGTTTTTT.